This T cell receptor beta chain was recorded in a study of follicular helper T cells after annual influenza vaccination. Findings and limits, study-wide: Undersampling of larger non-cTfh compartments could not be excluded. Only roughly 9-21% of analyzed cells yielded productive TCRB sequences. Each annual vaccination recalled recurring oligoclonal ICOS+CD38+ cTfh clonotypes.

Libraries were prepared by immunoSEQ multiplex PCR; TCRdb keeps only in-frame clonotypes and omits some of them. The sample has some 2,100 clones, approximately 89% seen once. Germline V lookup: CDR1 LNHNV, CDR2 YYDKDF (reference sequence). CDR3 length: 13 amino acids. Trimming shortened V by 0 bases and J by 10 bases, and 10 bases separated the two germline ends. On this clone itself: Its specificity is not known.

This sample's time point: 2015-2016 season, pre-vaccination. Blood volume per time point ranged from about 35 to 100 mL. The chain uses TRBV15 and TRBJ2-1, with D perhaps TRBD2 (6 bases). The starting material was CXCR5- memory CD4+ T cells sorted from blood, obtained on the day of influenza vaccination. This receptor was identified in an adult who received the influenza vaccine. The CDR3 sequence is CATSRDRAGEQFF. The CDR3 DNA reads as TGTGCCACCAGCAGAGATCGTGCGGGAGAGCAGTTCTTC.